Below, 30 T cell receptor beta chains from the same sample are listed, as sequenced in a study of blood T cell repertoires in COVID-19 (dated by TCRdb to the early 2020s). The method was the immunoSEQ multiplex PCR assay. Held by TCRdb, this immuneACCESS table contains in-frame sequences only and omits some clones. Under half of the omission traces to an unresolved V gene where checked; the cause of the rest is unknown. The sample table records under 350,000 clones; around 89% of these occur just once. In total, the top ten clones hold approximately 4.3% of the sample. The sequencing sample was made of peripheral blood. The receptors originated from a middle-aged man with acute or convalescent COVID-19.

The chain employs TRBV5-1 and TRBJ1-6; 9 bases align to TRBD1. Germline V gene lookup returns CDR1 SGHRS and CDR2 YFSETQ. The V gene end was trimmed by 0 bases and the J gene end by 0 bases; junction bases not matched to a gene: 7. This CDR3 spans 19 amino acids. The CDR3 region has the DNA TGCGCCAGCAGCTTGGAGGGACAGGGCTTATACTCCTATAATTCACCCCTCCACTTT. Protein sequence: CASSLEGQGLYSYNSPLHF.

This rearrangement joins TRBV2 to TRBJ2-2, with 11 positions matching TRBD2. This CDR3 has 18 amino acids. Germline values: CDR1 SNHLY, CDR2 FYNNEI. V gave up 3 bases and J gave up 0 bases; unmatched junction bases: 6. In DNA form, the CDR3 reads TGTGCCAGCAGTGAGGTACTAGCGGGGGCCCCGAACACCGGGGAGCTGTTTTTT. Protein sequence: CASSEVLAGAPNTGELFF.

This sequence joins TRBV6-2 or TRBV6-3 and TRBJ1-5; D is uncertain. In germline, CDR1 is MNHEY, CDR2 SVGEGT. V was shortened by 6 bases and J by 2 bases, with 17 bases between the two germline ends. This CDR3 is built from 16 residues. The CDR3 loop reads CASSRSTLGGNQPQHF. DNA for the CDR3: TGTGCCAGCAGCCGATCGACTCTCGGGGGCAATCAGCCCCAGCATTTT.

This chain connects TRBV24-1 to TRBJ1-1, with D maybe TRBD1 (5 bases). From germline, CDR1 is KGHDR and CDR2 SFDVKD. Trimming left V 3 bases short and J 5 bases short, with 9 bases between. This CDR3 contains 13 residues. This chain's CDR3 is CATSDRQGTEAFF. The CDR3 DNA is TGTGCCACCAGTGATCGTCAGGGTACTGAAGCTTTCTTT.

The CDR3 reads CAIKGTQGTGAFF. CDR3 DNA sequence: TGTGCCATCAAAGGTACACAGGGCACGGGAGCTTTCTTT. This chain uses TRBV10-3 with TRBJ1-1; possible D gene TRBD1, 6 bases. Deletions cut 7 bases from V and 10 bases from J, with 19 bases between. CDR1 and CDR2 (germline): ENHRY, SYGVKD. The length of the CDR3 is 13 residues.

The V gene is TRBV24-1, the J gene TRBJ1-1, with D maybe TRBD1 (6 bases). V was shortened by 7 bases and J by 1 base, with 9 bases between the two germline ends. The CDR3 has 13 amino acids. Germline loops: CDR1 KGHDR, CDR2 SFDVKD. The CDR3 sequence is CATRLTGNTEAFF. DNA for the CDR3: TGTGCCACCAGGCTGACAGGGAACACTGAAGCTTTCTTT.

The chain employs TRBV24-1 and TRBJ2-2, with 9 bases fitting TRBD1. V was pared by 9 bases and J by 4 bases, with 8 bases of the junction left unmatched. This CDR3 region has 15 residues. The germline gives CDR1 KGHDR, CDR2 SFDVKD. The CDR3 sequence is CATEGQGGFTGELFF. CDR3 coding DNA: TGTGCCACCGAGGGACAGGGTGGGTTCACCGGGGAGCTGTTTTTT.

The rearrangement links TRBV7-3 to TRBJ2-3; TRBD2 matches 7 bases. The CDR3 covers 15 residues. V trimming: 1 base; J trimming: 2 bases; junction bases outside the gene matches: 3. The V gene's germline CDR1 is SGHTA and CDR2 FQGTGA. The CDR3 DNA reads TGTGCCAGCAGCTTAAGCGGGACTACCACAGATACGCAGTATTTT. Translated, it gives CASSLSGTTTDTQYF. The full variable domain, completed using reference TRBV7-3 and TRBJ2-3, is GAGVSQTPSNKVTEKGKYVELRCDPISGHTALYWYRQSLGQGPEFLIYFQGTGAADDSGLPNDRFFAVRPEGSVSTLKIQRTERGDSAVYLCASSLSGTTTDTQYFGPGTRLTVL.

The rearrangement uses TRBV5-6 and TRBJ2-1; TRBD1 matches 9 bases. Unmatched junction bases numbered 4, after V lost 2 bases and J lost 7 bases. Germline V gene data show CDR1 as SGHDT and CDR2 as YYEEEE. This CDR3 is built from 14 residues. CDR3 in amino acids: CASSFGTGRNEQFF. The CDR3 DNA reads TGTGCCAGCAGCTTCGGGACAGGGCGTAATGAGCAGTTCTTC. The entire variable domain, with the rest obtained from reference TRBV5-6 and TRBJ2-1, is as follows: DAGVTQSPTHLIKTRGQQVTLRCSPKSGHDTVSWYQQALGQGPQFIFQYYEEEERQRGNFPDRFSGHQFPNYSSELNVNALLLGDSALYLCASSFGTGRNEQFFGPGTRLTVL.

Comment on this clone: Other DNA sequences from this sample encode an identical CDR3 as well. V is TRBV10-3 and J is TRBJ1-5; no clear D. Trimming stripped 0 bases from V and 5 bases from J, with 5 bases between. The CDR3 spans 13 residues. Germline lookup yields CDR1 ENHRY and CDR2 SYGVKD. CDR3 amino acids: CAISESRDQPQHF. The CDR3 DNA sequence: TGTGCCATCAGTGAGTCGAGAGATCAGCCCCAGCATTTT.

This rearrangement joins TRBV6-2 or TRBV6-3 to TRBJ1-5, with 7 positions matching TRBD1. The CDR3 extends over 15 amino acids. The V gene end was trimmed by 5 bases and the J gene end by 1 base; junction bases not matched to a gene: 5. CDR1 is MNHEY and CDR2 is SVGEGT in the germline V gene. CDR3 nucleotide sequence: TGTGCCAGCAGTCCGGGACAGCAGAGCAATCAGCCCCAGCATTTT. As protein: CASSPGQQSNQPQHF.

The gene calls are TRBV9 and TRBJ2-3, with 9 bases fitting TRBD1. The CDR3 consists of 17 residues. Germline V CDR1 and CDR2: SGDLS, YYNGEE. J gave up 5 bases and V 0 bases, and 10 bases lay outside the gene matches. CDR3 in amino acids: CASSVGYRGRLGDTQYF. CDR3 DNA sequence: TGTGCCAGCAGCGTAGGCTACAGGGGGCGGCTAGGAGATACGCAGTATTTT. Combining the CDR3 with reference TRBV9 and TRBJ2-3 gives the whole variable domain DSGVTQTPKHLITATGQRVTLRCSPRSGDLSVYWYQQSLDQGLQFLIQYYNGEERAKGNILERFSAQQFPDLHSELNLSSLELGDSALYFCASSVGYRGRLGDTQYFGPGTRLTVL.

The rearrangement uses TRBV5-1 and TRBJ2-1; D is perhaps TRBD2 (5 bases). Germline assignment: CDR1 SGHRS and CDR2 YFSETQ. Trimming stripped 0 bases from V and 5 bases from J, with 27 bases between. The CDR3 covers 20 residues. As DNA, the CDR3 is TGCGCCAGCAGCTTGGCCATACCCCCGACTATCTTCCTTAAAAACAATGAGCAGTTCTTC. Amino acid sequence: CASSLAIPPTIFLKNNEQFF.

This sequence joins TRBV5-1 and TRBJ1-1; D gene uncertain. The CDR3 loop spans 14 amino acids. V was trimmed by 4 bases and J by 6 bases, leaving 16 bases between them. The germline V gene has CDR1 SGHRS and CDR2 YFSETQ. CDR3 residues: CASSPTSLGPEAFF. The CDR3 coding sequence is TGCGCCAGCAGCCCGACATCCCTTGGTCCTGAAGCTTTCTTT. The entire variable domain, with the rest obtained from reference TRBV5-1 and TRBJ1-1, is as follows: KAGVTQTPRYLIKTRGQQVTLSCSPISGHRSVSWYQQTPGQGLQFLFEYFSETQRNKGNFPGRFSGRQFSNSRSEMNVSTLELGDSALYLCASSPTSLGPEAFFGQGTRLTVV.

J is TRBJ2-7 and V is TRBV9, with TRBD2 matching over 8 bases. Germline CDR1 and CDR2: SGDLS and YYNGEE. The junction had 8 bases not matched to a gene; V was cut back by 3 bases and J by 3 bases. CDR3 length: 15 amino acids. The CDR3 reads CASSGEAGDYYEQYF. The CDR3 DNA reads TGTGCCAGCAGCGGCGAAGCGGGGGACTACTACGAGCAGTACTTC. The full variable domain, rest sourced from reference TRBV9 and TRBJ2-7, is DSGVTQTPKHLITATGQRVTLRCSPRSGDLSVYWYQQSLDQGLQFLIQYYNGEERAKGNILERFSAQQFPDLHSELNLSSLELGDSALYFCASSGEAGDYYEQYFGPGTRLTVT.

The chain has TRBV18 and TRBJ1-1, with 7 bases matching TRBD1. Germline CDR1 KGHSH, CDR2 LQKENI. Germline trimming cut 6 bases from V and 4 bases from J; bases unmatched to any gene: 14. CDR3 size: 16 residues. CDR3 region: CASSNRRGQEGTEAFF. CDR3 in DNA: TGTGCCAGCTCCAACAGGAGGGGGCAGGAAGGCACTGAAGCTTTCTTT.

The CDR3 DNA reads as TGTGCCAGCAGTGGCCGGGTCTTCTTTAGCTCTGGGGCCAACGTCCTGACTTTC. Translated: CASSGRVFFSSGANVLTF. V usage is TRBV2 and J usage is TRBJ2-6, with D uncertain. The CDR3 totals 18 residues. Trimming shortened V by 4 bases and J by 0 bases, and 16 bases separated the two germline ends. The V gene's germline CDR1 is SNHLY and CDR2 FYNNEI.

The chain combines TRBV6-5 with TRBJ1-1, with unresolved D. The length of the CDR3 is 15 residues. V was pared by 0 bases and J by 4 bases, with 12 bases between. Looked up from germline, CDR1 is MNHEY and CDR2 is SVGAGI. The CDR3 loop is CASSYSTVHITEAFF. As DNA, the CDR3 is TGTGCCAGCAGTTACTCCACAGTGCATATCACTGAAGCTTTCTTT.

The chain carries TRBV12-3 or TRBV12-4 and TRBJ2-7, with TRBD1 identical over 9 bases. After removal of 5 bases from V and 4 bases from J, the junction contained 3 bases not matched to a gene. The CDR3 contains 13 residues. The CDR3 sequence is CASSRDREYEQYF. CDR3 nucleotide sequence: TGTGCCAGCAGTCGGGACAGGGAATACGAGCAGTACTTC.

This clone has a single count. This chain links TRBV29-1 with TRBJ1-1; D is undetermined. Germline V lookup: CDR1 SQVTM, CDR2 ANQGSEA. V shed 1 base and J shed 4 bases, with 10 bases lying between them. This CDR3 has 13 amino acids. CDR3 sequence reads: CSVEATAGTEAFF. The CDR3 nucleotides are TGCAGCGTTGAAGCGACTGCCGGCACTGAAGCTTTCTTT.

The chain recombines TRBV19 with TRBJ1-1; weak D call: TRBD1 (5 bases). Trimming cost V 3 bases and J 10 bases, with 15 bases left between them. The length of the CDR3 is 13 residues. The germline CDR1 and CDR2 sequences are LNHDA and SQIVND (reference sequence). The CDR3 sequence: CASSIRVATGAFF. Here the CDR3 DNA reads TGTGCCAGTAGTATCCGTGTCGCCACAGGAGCTTTCTTT.

The genes are TRBV6-2 or TRBV6-3 and TRBJ1-2; 7 bases fit TRBD1. Losses at the gene ends were 0 bases for V and 5 bases for J; bases not matched to a gene: 6. Per germline, CDR1 MNHEY and CDR2 SVGEGT. The CDR3 runs 15 residues. The CDR3 coding sequence is TGTGCCAGCAGTTACTCCCGACAGGGTTTTTATGGCTACACCTTC. Its translation is CASSYSRQGFYGYTF.

The chain uses TRBV6-6 and TRBJ1-1, with D perhaps TRBD1 (5 bases). CDR3 length: 14 residues. V was pared by 6 bases and J by 3 bases, with 14 bases between. Germline V gene sequence: CDR1 MNHNY, CDR2 SVGAGI (reference sequence). The CDR3 bases are TGTGCCAGCAGCCAAACCGGGGGGGACACTGAAGCTTTCTTT. Protein sequence: CASSQTGGDTEAFF.

The J gene is TRBJ2-2, the V gene TRBV27; D ambiguous. V was cut by 4 bases and J by 3 bases, with 12 bases left in between. Germline CDR1 is MNHEY and CDR2 is SMNVEV (reference sequence). The CDR3 has 15 amino acids. The CDR3 loop reads CASSSRDTYTGELFF. The CDR3 DNA follows: TGTGCCAGCAGTTCACGAGACACCTACACCGGGGAGCTGTTTTTT.

The table lists this clone with a count of one. The chain recombines TRBV6-6 with TRBJ1-2; the match to TRBD1 covers 7 bases. This CDR3 comprises 17 residues. From germline, CDR1 is MNHNY and CDR2 SVGAGI (reference sequence). V was pared by 5 bases and J by 4 bases, with 16 bases of the junction left unmatched. The chain's CDR3 is CASSPRQGHLISYGYTF. CDR3 in DNA: TGTGCCAGCAGTCCTCGACAGGGCCATTTAATCAGCTATGGCTACACCTTC.

The chain combines TRBV6-1 with TRBJ1-5; D is ambiguous. The CDR3 is 15 amino acids. Germline V gene data show CDR1 as MNHNS and CDR2 as SASEGT. V shed 1 base and J shed 4 bases, with 11 bases lying between them. CDR3 DNA: TGTGCCAGCAGTGAAGGCAGGCATCGGAATCAGCCCCAGCATTTT. Translation gives CASSEGRHRNQPQHF.

The V gene is TRBV4-1, the J gene TRBJ1-4; 7 bases map to TRBD1. Germline V gene data show CDR1 as MGHRA and CDR2 as YSYEKL. V dropped 3 bases and J dropped 8; count of bases not matched to a gene: 9. This CDR3 has 15 amino acids. CDR3 coding DNA: TGCGCCAGCAGCCATAACGACAGGGATGGGGAAAAACTGTTTTTT. It is translated as CASSHNDRDGEKLFF.

V is TRBV29-1 and J is TRBJ2-7; 7 bases fit TRBD1. The CDR3 runs to 11 residues. Losses at the gene ends were 7 bases for V and 6 bases for J; bases not matched to a gene: 6. Germline V gives CDR1 SQVTM, CDR2 ANQGSEA. The CDR3 is CSAEAGGEQYF. Here the CDR3 DNA reads TGCAGCGCAGAGGCAGGGGGCGAGCAGTACTTC.

CDR3: CASSQGTEYGYTF. The CDR3 DNA is TGTGCCAGCAGCCAAGGGACAGAGTATGGCTACACCTTC. The V and J genes are TRBV14 and TRBJ1-2; perhaps TRBD1 as D (6 bases). CDR3 length: 13 amino acids. V lost 1 base, J lost 5 bases, and 8 bases lay in between. In germline, CDR1 is SGHDN, CDR2 FVKESK.

This clone has more than one count but fewer than ten. V and J are TRBV27 and TRBJ1-1; D uncertain. The CDR3 spans 15 residues. Germline CDR1 and CDR2: MNHEY and SMNVEV (reference sequence). V gave up 3 bases and J gave up 6 bases, with 17 bases separating them. Written as DNA, the CDR3 is TGTGCCAGCAGTTTGCGGTTACCCGGATACCCTGAAGCTTTCTTT. This gives the protein CASSLRLPGYPEAFF.